There are many counts of the clone carrying this T cell receptor beta chain. Its cognate antigen is unknown. These data originate in a study of identical twins. Overall study findings and caveats: For out-of-frame alpha sequences shared by twins, low generation probability was in excess.

A universal primer site came from template switching; cDNA carried unique molecular identifiers. From the 5' RACE reads, TCRdb called clonotypes with MiXCR, one entry per CDR3 protein. In the table there are about 430,000 distinct CDR3 sequences, approximately 17% of which are singletons. The germline V gene has CDR1 SGHTA and CDR2 FQGNSA. The V end was cut by 1 base, the J end by 8 bases, with 14 bases between. CDR3 length: 14 amino acids. Sequenced: naive T cells sorted from blood. This chain links TRBV7-2 with TRBJ1-2; maybe TRBD1 (6 bases). This clonotype was obtained from a man between 50 and 59 years old in good health. CDR3 bases: TGTGCCAGCAGCTTAGACAGGGTTTTTGACGGCTACACCTTC. It specifies CASSLDRVFDGYTF.